The 29 T cell receptor beta chains reported below all come from one sample, sequenced in a study of T cells expressing NK-cell markers (dated by TCRdb to 2019 to 2021). Library generation was performed with 5' RACE. The listed sequencing device is Illumina HiSeq 2000. The reads were reprocessed in TCRdb, with one entry per CDR3 protein sequence and no accompanying DNA. This sample's table has entries for fewer than 300,000 distinct CDR3 sequences. The top ten hold 4% to 5% of the sample. The sample taken for sequencing was blood T cells: a sorted CD56 or NKG2C T cell subset, CD4+ or CD8+ T cells, or bulk PBMC T cells (not recorded which). The receptors here all came from a woman between 18 and 69 years old in good health.

The V call is TRBV7-3, the J call TRBJ2-1; no DNA is available, so the TRBD1 call from TCRdb remains unchecked. Germline CDR1 is SGHTA and CDR2 is FQGTGA. This CDR3 is built from 16 residues. Here the CDR3 reads CASSLQGTPGYNEQFF.

This chain connects TRBV5-1 to TRBJ2-3; the D call from TCRdb, TRBD1, cannot be confirmed without DNA. The CDR3 has 14 residues. Germline values: CDR1 SGHRS, CDR2 YFSETQ. The CDR3 sequence is CASRLQGAADTQYF.

V is TRBV7-2 and J is TRBJ2-1; the D call from TCRdb, TRBD2, cannot be confirmed without DNA. Germline values: CDR1 SGHTA, CDR2 FQGNSA. The CDR3 covers 14 residues. CDR3 loop: CASSWVAGDNEQFF.

V gene TRBV29-1 combines with J gene TRBJ2-2; the TCRdb call, TRBD1, lacks DNA for checking. The CDR3 contains 14 residues. The germline V gene encodes CDR1 SQVTM and CDR2 ANQGSEA. Here the CDR3 reads CSVAMTGDTGELFF.

The CDR3 reads CASNFRGPDTQYF. V is TRBV2 and J is TRBJ2-3; the TCRdb D gene call, TRBD1, has no DNA to confirm it. The V gene's germline CDR1 is SNHLY and CDR2 FYNNEI. There are 13 residues in the CDR3.

This sequence joins TRBV6-2 or TRBV6-3 and TRBJ2-7; TCRdb's D gene call, TRBD1, goes unchecked for lack of DNA. The CDR3 is 15 residues long. CDR1 is MNHEY, CDR2 SVGEGT, per germline. The chain's CDR3 is CASSSVPPQGYEQYF.

The CDR3 spells CATKRLASDTQYF. V is TRBV24-1 and J is TRBJ2-3. Germline-derived CDR1 and CDR2 are KGHDR and SFDVKD. CDR3 length: 13 residues.

The chain joins TRBV7-2 to TRBJ2-1; the TCRdb D gene call, TRBD2, has no DNA to confirm it. The CDR3 sequence is 15 residues long. From germline, CDR1 is SGHTA and CDR2 FQGNSA. The CDR3 here is CASSLRTSDYNEQFF.

V and J are TRBV6-5 and TRBJ1-1. The CDR3 is 14 amino acids. CDR1 is MNHEY and CDR2 is SVGAGI in the germline V gene. The CDR3 spells CASILTVKNTEAFF.

The V and J genes are TRBV9 and TRBJ2-2. The CDR3 consists of 15 residues. The germline V gene encodes CDR1 SGDLS and CDR2 YYNGEE. CDR3 region: CASSVESLGTGELFF.

The genes are TRBV12-3 or TRBV12-4 and TRBJ2-1; TCRdb designates TRBD2, a call that cannot be tested without DNA. The CDR3 loop spans 14 amino acids. CDR3 residues: CASSQSAAGREQFF.

The chain employs TRBV7-2 and TRBJ1-1. Per germline, CDR1 SGHTA and CDR2 FQGNSA. The CDR3 is 14 amino acids. CDR3 loop: CASSLAQSYTEAFF.

This chain links TRBV12-3 or TRBV12-4 with TRBJ2-1; the D gene TCRdb calls, TRBD2, cannot be checked with no DNA. The CDR3 contains 15 residues. CDR3 protein: CASSRGRGAVNEQFF.

This chain connects TRBV19 to TRBJ2-4. This CDR3 has 11 amino acids. CDR1 LNHDA and CDR2 SQIVND come from the germline V gene (reference sequence). The CDR3 spells CASIQGNIQYF.

This chain joins TRBV7-2 and TRBJ2-1; the D gene TCRdb calls, TRBD2, cannot be checked with no DNA. This CDR3 region has 15 residues. Germline V gene lookup returns CDR1 SGHTA and CDR2 FQGNSA. The CDR3 reads CASSLKTSGAGEQFF.

The chain joins TRBV5-1 to TRBJ2-2; TCRdb designates TRBD2, a call that cannot be tested without DNA. The CDR3 runs to 15 residues. Germline-derived CDR1 and CDR2 are SGHRS and YFSETQ. The CDR3 sequence is CASSPGTRGTGELFF.

V gene TRBV3-1 combines with J gene TRBJ1-3. The germline CDR1 and CDR2 sequences are LGHDT and YNNKEL (reference sequence). The CDR3 covers 14 residues. CDR3 residues: CASSPRTTGNTIYF.

The gene calls are TRBV7-2 and TRBJ2-3; TCRdb's D gene call, TRBD2, goes unchecked for lack of DNA. This CDR3 spans 16 amino acids. Germline V CDR1 and CDR2: SGHTA, FQGNSA. CDR3 sequence: CASSLMPSGGADTQYF.

V is TRBV6-5 and J is TRBJ2-3; no DNA is available, so the TRBD1 call from TCRdb remains unchecked. The germline V gene encodes CDR1 MNHEY and CDR2 SVGAGI. The CDR3 totals 16 residues. This chain's CDR3 is CASSYSMGVVTDTQYF.

The genes are TRBV5-5 and TRBJ2-2; TCRdb lists TRBD2, though no DNA is available to test this call. CDR1 is SGHKS and CDR2 is YYEKEE in the germline V gene (reference sequence). This CDR3 is built from 16 residues. CDR3 loop: CASSPLRGGNTGELFF.

J is TRBJ2-4 and V is TRBV5-5; the D gene TCRdb calls, TRBD1, cannot be checked with no DNA. This CDR3 region has 16 residues. CDR1 SGHKS and CDR2 YYEKEE come from the germline V gene (reference sequence). The CDR3 here is CASSLGGVAGGDIQYF.

The chain uses TRBV20-1 and TRBJ2-1; no DNA is available, so the TRBD2 call from TCRdb remains unchecked. CDR1 and CDR2 from the germline V gene are DFQATT and SNEGSKA (reference sequence). The CDR3 is 16 residues long. CDR3 in amino acids: CSARVRGPGGNNEQFF.

V gene TRBV29-1 combines with J gene TRBJ1-1; no DNA is available, so the TRBD1 call from TCRdb remains unchecked. The germline V gene has CDR1 SQVTM and CDR2 ANQGSEA. CDR3 length: 15 amino acids. CDR3: CSVEALPRGNTEAFF.

V usage is TRBV6-1 and J usage is TRBJ2-1; TCRdb selects TRBD2, and the lack of DNA leaves this call unchecked. CDR3 length: 20 residues. Per the germline V gene, CDR1 is MNHNS and CDR2 is SASEGT. CDR3 loop: CASSGSGTSGGLSSYNEQFF.

This rearrangement joins TRBV25-1 to TRBJ1-4; TCRdb calls TRBD1, which cannot be checked without DNA. The CDR3 is 15 residues long. Germline V gene data show CDR1 as MGHDK and CDR2 as SYGVNS. The CDR3 loop is CASSESPGTAGKLFF.

The rearrangement joins TRBV5-1 to TRBJ2-1; there is no DNA to check the TCRdb D call of TRBD1. The CDR3 contains 15 residues. The V gene's germline CDR1 is SGHRS and CDR2 YFSETQ. CDR3 sequence: CASSVGQGPGNEQFF.

The CDR3 loop reads CSVELDFRGAYEQYF. The chain employs TRBV29-1 and TRBJ2-7; as DNA is missing, the TRBD1 call by TCRdb cannot be tested. Germline CDR1 reads SQVTM; CDR2 reads ANQGSEA. This CDR3 comprises 15 residues.

The chain employs TRBV3-1 and TRBJ2-1; the TCRdb D gene call, TRBD1, has no DNA to confirm it. Germline CDR1 LGHDT, CDR2 YNNKEL (reference sequence). This CDR3 region has 13 residues. The CDR3 is CASSQVQGSEQFF.

The chain recombines TRBV12-3 or TRBV12-4 with TRBJ2-1. This CDR3 region has 16 residues. CDR3 amino acids: CASSPRVRGSYNEQFF.